A single sample is the source of the 7 T cell receptor beta chains below, sequenced in a study of radiotherapy plus CTLA-4 blockade in lung cancer. Repertoires were generated with immunoSEQ multiplex PCR, while TCRdb's copy carries only in-frame clones and drops some. The sample shows just under 45,000 clones, over 60% of them seen only once. The specimen comprised peripheral blood, sampled from a patient treated with radiotherapy plus ipilimumab. The receptor set was obtained from a human donor with non-small cell lung cancer who had a partial response to radiotherapy plus ipilimumab.

The chain is built from TRBV9 and TRBJ1-1, with TRBD1 matching 8 bases. The CDR3 is made up of 17 amino acids. Unmatched junction bases numbered 10, after V lost 0 bases and J lost 3 bases. Germline lookup yields CDR1 SGDLS and CDR2 YYNGEE. The CDR3 region has the DNA TGTGCCAGCAGCGTAGCCGCCCGCGACAGGGGAGACACTGAAGCTTTCTTT. Protein: CASSVAARDRGDTEAFF. Full variable domain (missing parts from reference TRBV9 and TRBJ1-1): DSGVTQTPKHLITATGQRVTLRCSPRSGDLSVYWYQQSLDQGLQFLIQYYNGEERAKGNILERFSAQQFPDLHSELNLSSLELGDSALYFCASSVAARDRGDTEAFFGQGTRLTVV.

V usage is TRBV10-3 and J usage is TRBJ2-1; 8 bases align to TRBD1. The CDR3 is 16 residues long. With V trimmed by 3 bases and J by 6 bases, 10 bases remained unmatched. CDR1 and CDR2 from the germline V gene are ENHRY and SYGVKD. The DNA of the CDR3 is TGTGCCATCAGTGAAAGAGACAGGGGACGATTCAATGAGCAGTTCTTC. This gives the protein CAISERDRGRFNEQFF.

The CDR3 DNA follows: TGTGCCAGCTCACCCCCTACAGGGGGCAACGGGGCAGATACGCAGTATTTT. Protein product: CASSPPTGGNGADTQYF. The chain employs TRBV18 and TRBJ2-3; 9 positions agree with TRBD1. The ends lost 3 bases at V and 4 bases at J; junction bases unmatched: 11. Germline CDR1 reads KGHSH; CDR2 reads LQKENI. The CDR3 covers 17 residues.

The gene calls are TRBV5-1 and TRBJ2-3; possible D gene TRBD1, 6 bases. The germline CDR1 and CDR2 sequences are SGHRS and YFSETQ. The CDR3 has 14 amino acids. Trimming cost V 4 bases and J 0 bases, with 9 bases left between them. CDR3 sequence (DNA): TGCGCCAGCAGCCTGGACAGTAGCACAGATACGCAGTATTTT. Protein product: CASSLDSSTDTQYF.

The CDR3 protein is CASSTSGTGLYEQYF. In nucleotides, the CDR3 is TGTGCCAGCAGCACCAGCGGGACAGGGTTGTACGAGCAGTACTTC. The V call is TRBV7-8, the J call TRBJ2-7; 9 nucleotides align to TRBD1. This CDR3 has 15 amino acids. V lost 5 bases and J lost 4; bases outside the gene matches: 9. In germline, CDR1 is SGHVS, CDR2 FQNEAQ.

This clone appeared a few times. The rearrangement uses TRBV18 and TRBJ1-2, with 8 bases that match TRBD1. The CDR3 sequence is 14 residues long. CDR1 is KGHSH and CDR2 is LQKENI in the germline V gene. The V segment lost 5 bases and the J segment 3 bases; nucleotides outside the gene matches: 5. CDR3 in DNA: TGTGCCAGCTCATTACAGGGGGAAGACTATGGCTACACCTTC. Its translation is CASSLQGEDYGYTF. Full variable domain (rest looked up from reference TRBV18 and TRBJ1-2): NAGVMQNPRHLVRRRGQEARLRCSPMKGHSHVYWYRQLPEEGLKFMVYLQKENIIDESGMPKERFSAEFPKEGPSILRIQQVVRGDSAAYFCASSLQGEDYGYTFGSGTRLTVV.

The chain employs TRBV5-6 and TRBJ1-2; D perhaps matches TRBD1 (5 bases). Germline-derived CDR1 and CDR2 are SGHDT and YYEEEE. The germline V and J ends were trimmed by 0 bases and 5 bases, with 8 bases remaining between them. The CDR3 length is 13 residues. The CDR3 DNA follows: TGTGCCAGCAGCTTGGGGACACCATATGGCTACACCTTC. Its translation: CASSLGTPYGYTF.